This passage covers 11 T cell receptor beta chains from one sample sequenced in a study of blood T cell repertoires in COVID-19. Here immunoSEQ multiplex PCR was the method, and the copy in TCRdb shows in-frame clones only, minus some. The sample gives about 48,000 clones, about 85% of which show up once; approximately 3.1% is in the top ten. Specimen: PBMCs or T cells enriched from blood (not recorded which). The receptor source for this set is a woman aged 45-59 years who had recovered from COVID-19.

The CDR3 spells CASSYQRGLAYTQYF. In DNA form, the CDR3 reads TGTGCCAGCAGTTACCAAAGAGGATTAGCCTATACGCAGTATTTT. The chain links TRBV6-2 or TRBV6-3 to TRBJ2-3; no clear D gene. The germline gives CDR1 MNHEY, CDR2 SVGEGT. Trimming took 2 bases from V and 7 from J, leaving 16 bases between them. This CDR3 contains 15 residues.

The chain joins TRBV5-1 to TRBJ1-4, with D uncertain. The CDR3 consists of 13 residues. The V and J ends lost 5 bases and 8 bases respectively, with 13 bases between them. Germline loops: CDR1 SGHRS, CDR2 YFSETQ. This CDR3 is CASRFAEEEKLFF. As DNA, the CDR3 is TGCGCCAGCAGGTTCGCGGAGGAAGAAAAACTGTTTTTT.

This chain connects TRBV7-9 to TRBJ2-6; a possible D gene is TRBD2 (6 bases). V lost 5 bases and J lost 0, with 17 bases in between. This CDR3 comprises 18 residues. Germline CDR1 and CDR2: SEHNR and FQNEAQ (reference sequence). In DNA form, the CDR3 reads TGTGCCAGCAGCCAAGCCGGGACTGACTACTCTGGGGCCAACGTCCTGACTTTC. It encodes CASSQAGTDYSGANVLTF. Looking up the rest from reference TRBV7-9 and TRBJ2-6 gives the full variable domain: DTGVSQNPRHKITKRGQNVTFRCDPISEHNRLYWYRQTLGQGPEFLTYFQNEAQLEKSRLLSDRFSAERPKGSFSTLEIQRTEQGDSAMYLCASSQAGTDYSGANVLTFGAGSRLTVL.

The V and J genes are TRBV28 and TRBJ2-1, with D possibly matching TRBD2 (6 bases). The CDR3 sequence is 18 residues long. Trimming took 3 bases from V and 4 from J, leaving 22 bases between them. Germline CDR1 MDHEN, CDR2 SYDVKM. Here the CDR3 reads CASSLTPFTGTGYNEQFF. The CDR3 nucleotides read TGTGCCAGCAGTTTGACTCCGTTTACCGGGACTGGTTACAATGAGCAGTTCTTC. The full variable domain, with the rest looked up from reference TRBV28 and TRBJ2-1, is DVKVTQSSRYLVKRTGEKVFLECVQDMDHENMFWYRQDPGLGLRLIYFSYDVKMKEKGDIPEGYSVSREKKERFSLILESASTNQTSMYLCASSLTPFTGTGYNEQFFGPGTRLTVL.

This clone was seen just once. This chain uses TRBV19 with TRBJ1-1; 9 positions agree with TRBD1. This CDR3 comprises 16 residues. V was clipped by 6 bases and J by 7 bases; unmatched bases: 15. In germline, CDR1 is LNHDA, CDR2 SQIVND (reference sequence). The CDR3 loop reads CASSLGGSDRGFEAFF. In DNA, the CDR3 is TGTGCCAGTAGCCTGGGGGGATCGGACAGGGGATTTGAAGCTTTCTTT.

The rearrangement joins TRBV18 to TRBJ1-5; D gene uncertain. The CDR3 covers 17 residues. V lost 3 bases, J lost 6 bases, and 21 bases lay in between. Germline CDR1 KGHSH, CDR2 LQKENI. The CDR3 loop reads CASSPEAILQGSQPQHF. CDR3 coding DNA: TGTGCCAGCTCACCCGAGGCAATACTCCAAGGGAGTCAGCCCCAGCATTTT.

V gene TRBV15 combines with J gene TRBJ1-1, with TRBD1 matching over 7 bases. This CDR3 has 15 residues. CDR1 and CDR2 (germline): LNHNV, YYDKDF (reference sequence). V dropped 3 bases and J dropped 1; count of bases not matched to a gene: 5. In nucleotides, the CDR3 is TGTGCCACCAGCAGTGAGTACAGGGGGAACACTGAAGCTTTCTTT. Protein: CATSSEYRGNTEAFF.

This clone was observed a single time. The chain links TRBV27 to TRBJ1-2; D gene uncertain. Trimming removed 2 bases from V and 4 bases from J, with 8 bases in between. The CDR3 covers 13 residues. CDR1 and CDR2 (germline): MNHEY, SMNVEV (reference sequence). The CDR3 sequence: CASSLRGGYGYTF. The CDR3 DNA reads as TGTGCCAGCAGTTTACGGGGTGGCTATGGCTACACCTTC.

The chain recombines TRBV6-5 with TRBJ1-1; TRBD1 matches at 10 bases. Looked up from germline, CDR1 is MNHEY and CDR2 is SVGAGI. V trimming: 0 bases; J trimming: 11 bases; junction bases outside the gene matches: 3. The CDR3 is 13 amino acids. The CDR3 loop reads CASSYSGTGEAFF. The CDR3 bases are TGTGCCAGCAGTTACTCGGGGACAGGGGAGGCTTTCTTT.

This clone has only one observation. The chain links TRBV5-1 to TRBJ2-1; a weak D match, TRBD2 (5 bases). The germline V gene has CDR1 SGHRS and CDR2 YFSETQ. Trimming pared 0 bases from V and 1 base from J, leaving 8 bases between. This CDR3 is built from 15 residues. This CDR3 is CASSLVGESYNEQFF. DNA of the CDR3: TGCGCCAGCAGCTTGGTTGGGGAGTCCTACAATGAGCAGTTCTTC.

The genes are TRBV19 and TRBJ1-4; possible D gene TRBD1, 5 bases. CDR3 size: 14 residues. V shed 5 bases and J shed 2 bases, with 9 bases lying between them. Germline CDR1 and CDR2: LNHDA and SQIVND (reference sequence). The CDR3 protein is CASSWGRTNEKLFF. The CDR3 DNA sequence: TGTGCCAGTAGTTGGGGGAGGACTAATGAAAAACTGTTTTTT.